This T cell receptor beta chain was captured in a study of blood T cells in healthy people across ages. With a J-beta primer mix and a sample-barcoded 5' primer, a second PCR ran about 7 to 12 cycles. TCRdb re-derived calls from the 5' RACE reads in MiXCR, one entry per CDR3 protein. The sample records about 1,600,000 distinct CDR3 sequences, 40% to 50% being singletons. V was trimmed by 5 bases and J by 6 bases, leaving 20 bases between them. CDR1 and CDR2 (germline): SQVTM, ANQGSEA. The CDR3 has 15 residues. This clonotype occurred a few times. Sequenced material: blood. V and J are TRBV29-1 and TRBJ2-1, with D perhaps matching TRBD1 or TRBD2 (6 bases each). The clonotype comes from a woman under 30 in good health. CDR3 region: CSVTQGGIVPNEQFF. As DNA, the CDR3 is TGCAGCGTTACCCAAGGGGGGATTGTCCCCAATGAGCAGTTCTTC.